This T cell receptor beta chain was recovered during a study of T-cell memory formation after mild COVID-19. Across the whole study: In these data, TCR clusters were largely donor specific. Whole-study findings and limits: From day 15 to 85, contracting clones were balanced between CD4 and CD8, whereas later expanders leaned toward CD4+. Of the contracting clones, CD4+ ones lay mainly in CM and EM, and CD8+ ones in EMRA.

Germline CDR1 and CDR2: SGHTA and FQGNSA. The CDR3 sequence is 13 residues long. V lost 4 bases, J lost 3 bases, and 10 bases lay in between. This clonotype was recorded a few times. Antigen: not known. Constant-segment-primed 5'RACE gave TCR alpha and TCR beta cDNA libraries with sample barcodes and UMIs. TCRdb fed the 5' RACE reads into MiXCR, producing one record per CDR3 protein. The sample contains 250,000 to 350,000 distinct CDR3 sequences, about 15% of which appear only once. The sample comprised PBMCs or a T cell subset sorted from them (not recorded which). The J gene is TRBJ2-7, the V gene TRBV7-2; the D gene is possibly TRBD1 (5 bases). The sequence was collected from a young man who had mild COVID-19 (a few samples of this study predate the infection). Cell type and time point are not known. CDR3 sequence (DNA): TGTGCCAGCAGCTACTACAGGAACTACGAGCAGTACGTC. This translates into CASSYYRNYEQYV.